This T cell receptor (beta chain) was recovered during a study of T cells in Graves' hyperthyroidism and ophthalmopathy. Study-level background: Before any treatment, at initial diagnosis, peripheral blood was collected.

This clonotype was recorded at least ten times. Its specificity is unknown. Regions amplified from RNA transcripts were the TCR beta CDR3 regions. Carried out on the TCR CDR3, a first-round RT-PCR used the HTBI primer set. TCRdb recomputed calls from the multiplex PCR reads with MiXCR, one row per CDR3 protein. The profile covers approximately 410,000 distinct CDR3 sequences, with about 15% appearing a single time and under 15% taken by the ten largest. Trimming removed 0 bases from V and 4 bases from J; junction bases left unmatched: 6. Germline CDR1 reads LGHDT; CDR2 reads YNNKEL (reference sequence). There are 16 residues in the CDR3. At least 3 on the Clinical Activity Score was recorded for ophthalmopathy patients, who also had NOSPECS grade at least 4 and duration under 3 months. Clinical symptoms, serum thyroxine, TRAb, thyroid ultrasound and orbital computed tomography established diagnosis.

General study findings and limits: A model of 13 V-J pairs discriminated ophthalmopathy from stable hyperthyroidism.

This chain joins TRBV3-1 and TRBJ2-3, with 8 bases that match TRBD2. The sequence was collected from a young man with Graves' ophthalmopathy. The sample comprised blood. The CDR3 loop reads CASSQEHRAGADTQYF. CDR3 in DNA: TGTGCCAGCAGCCAAGAGCACCGAGCGGGAGCAGATACGCAGTATTTT.